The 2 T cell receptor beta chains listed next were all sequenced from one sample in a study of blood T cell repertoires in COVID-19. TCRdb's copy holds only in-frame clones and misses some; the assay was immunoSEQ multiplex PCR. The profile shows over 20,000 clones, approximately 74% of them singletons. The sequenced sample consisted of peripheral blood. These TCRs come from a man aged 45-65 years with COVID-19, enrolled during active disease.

The CDR3 region has the DNA TGCAGCGTCCGGACTAGCGGGAGCAATGAGCAGTTCTTC. Translating gives CSVRTSGSNEQFF. The chain joins TRBV29-1 to TRBJ2-1, with 13 bases lining up with TRBD2. This CDR3 has 13 amino acids. Germline trimming cut 6 bases from V and 6 bases from J; bases unmatched to any gene: 2. Looked up from germline, CDR1 is SQVTM and CDR2 is ANQGSEA.

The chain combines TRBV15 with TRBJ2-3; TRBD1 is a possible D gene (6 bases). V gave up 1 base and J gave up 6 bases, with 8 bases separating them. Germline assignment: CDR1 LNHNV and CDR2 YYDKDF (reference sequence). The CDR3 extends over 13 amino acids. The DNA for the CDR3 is TGTGCCACCAGCAGAGCTCAGGGGGATACGCAGTATTTT. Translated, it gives CATSRAQGDTQYF.